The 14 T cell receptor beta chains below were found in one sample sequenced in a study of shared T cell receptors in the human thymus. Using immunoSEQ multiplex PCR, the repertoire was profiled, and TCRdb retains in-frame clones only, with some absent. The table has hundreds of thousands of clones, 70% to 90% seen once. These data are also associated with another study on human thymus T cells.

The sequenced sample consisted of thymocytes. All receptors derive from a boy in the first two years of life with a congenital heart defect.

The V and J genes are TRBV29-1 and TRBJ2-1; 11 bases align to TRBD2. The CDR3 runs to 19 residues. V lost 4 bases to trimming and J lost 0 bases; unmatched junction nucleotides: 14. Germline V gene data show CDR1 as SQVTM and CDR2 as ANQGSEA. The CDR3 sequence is CSVVLCILAGVSSYNEQFF. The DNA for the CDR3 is TGCAGCGTTGTTTTGTGTATACTAGCGGGAGTCAGCTCCTACAATGAGCAGTTCTTC.

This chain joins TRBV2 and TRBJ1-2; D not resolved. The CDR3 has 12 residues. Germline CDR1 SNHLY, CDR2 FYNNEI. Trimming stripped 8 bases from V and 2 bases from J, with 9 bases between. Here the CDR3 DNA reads TGTGCCAGCGAGGCGGAGAACTATGGCTACACCTTC. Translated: CASEAENYGYTF.

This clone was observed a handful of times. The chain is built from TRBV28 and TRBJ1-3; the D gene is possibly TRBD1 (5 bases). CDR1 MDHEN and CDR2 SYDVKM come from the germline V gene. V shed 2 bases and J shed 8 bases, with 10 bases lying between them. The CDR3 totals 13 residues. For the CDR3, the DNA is TGTGCCAGCAGTTTACCCGGGGGTCACACCATATATTTT. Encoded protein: CASSLPGGHTIYF. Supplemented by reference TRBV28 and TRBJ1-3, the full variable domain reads DVKVTQSSRYLVKRTGEKVFLECVQDMDHENMFWYRQDPGLGLRLIYFSYDVKMKEKGDIPEGYSVSREKKERFSLILESASTNQTSMYLCASSLPGGHTIYFGEGSWLTVV.

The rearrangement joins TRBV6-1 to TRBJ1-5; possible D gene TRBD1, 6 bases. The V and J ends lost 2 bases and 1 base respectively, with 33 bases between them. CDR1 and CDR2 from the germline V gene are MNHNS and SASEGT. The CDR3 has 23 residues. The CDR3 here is CASSEQSPGPTAGAKMSNQPQHF. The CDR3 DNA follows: TGTGCCAGCAGTGAACAATCCCCGGGCCCCACAGCAGGGGCTAAGATGAGCAATCAGCCCCAGCATTTT.

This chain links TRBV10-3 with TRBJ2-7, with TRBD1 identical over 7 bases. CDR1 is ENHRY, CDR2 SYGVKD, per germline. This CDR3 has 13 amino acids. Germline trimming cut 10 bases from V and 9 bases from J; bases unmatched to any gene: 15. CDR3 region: CASLLGEGALQYF. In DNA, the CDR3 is TGTGCCAGTCTTCTCGGAGAGGGGGCATTGCAGTACTTC.

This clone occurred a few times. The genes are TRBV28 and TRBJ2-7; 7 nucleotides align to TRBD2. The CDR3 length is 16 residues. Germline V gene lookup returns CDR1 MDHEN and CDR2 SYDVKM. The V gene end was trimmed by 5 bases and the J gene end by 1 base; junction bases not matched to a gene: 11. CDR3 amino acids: CASSTPTSAQSYEQYF. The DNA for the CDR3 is TGTGCCAGCAGTACGCCTACTAGCGCACAATCCTACGAGCAGTACTTC. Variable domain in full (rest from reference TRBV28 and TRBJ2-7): DVKVTQSSRYLVKRTGEKVFLECVQDMDHENMFWYRQDPGLGLRLIYFSYDVKMKEKGDIPEGYSVSREKKERFSLILESASTNQTSMYLCASSTPTSAQSYEQYFGPGTRLTVT.

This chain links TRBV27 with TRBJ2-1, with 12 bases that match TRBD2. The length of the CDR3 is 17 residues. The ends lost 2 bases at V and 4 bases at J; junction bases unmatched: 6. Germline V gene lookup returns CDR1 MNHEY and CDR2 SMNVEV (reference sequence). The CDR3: CASSLKGLAGTYNEQFF. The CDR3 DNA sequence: TGTGCCAGCAGTTTAAAAGGACTAGCGGGGACTTACAATGAGCAGTTCTTC.

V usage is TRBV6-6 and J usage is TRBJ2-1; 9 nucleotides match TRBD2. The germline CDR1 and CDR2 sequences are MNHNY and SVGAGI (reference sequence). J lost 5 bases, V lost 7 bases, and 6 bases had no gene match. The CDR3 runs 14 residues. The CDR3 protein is CASISLAGHNEQFF. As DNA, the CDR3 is TGTGCCAGCATATCCCTAGCGGGACACAATGAGCAGTTCTTC.

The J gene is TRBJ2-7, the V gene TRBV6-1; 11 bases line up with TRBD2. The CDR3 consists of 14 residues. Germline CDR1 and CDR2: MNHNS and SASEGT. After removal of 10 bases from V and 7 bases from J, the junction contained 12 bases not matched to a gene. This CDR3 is CATEGTSGLGEQYF. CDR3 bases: TGTGCCACCGAAGGGACTAGCGGTTTGGGGGAGCAGTACTTC.

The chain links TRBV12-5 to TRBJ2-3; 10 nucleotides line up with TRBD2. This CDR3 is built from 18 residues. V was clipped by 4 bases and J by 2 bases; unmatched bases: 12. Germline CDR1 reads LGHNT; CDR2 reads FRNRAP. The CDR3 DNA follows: TGTGCTAGTGGTTCACTAGCGGGATCCCCCCCCTTCACAGATACGCAGTATTTT. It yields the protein CASGSLAGSPPFTDTQYF.

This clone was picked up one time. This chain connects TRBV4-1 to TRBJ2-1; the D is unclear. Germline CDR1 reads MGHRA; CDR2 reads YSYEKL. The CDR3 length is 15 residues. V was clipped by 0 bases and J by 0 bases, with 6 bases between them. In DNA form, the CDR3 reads TGCGCCAGCAGCCAAGACCTAAGCTCCTACAATGAGCAGTTCTTC. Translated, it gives CASSQDLSSYNEQFF.

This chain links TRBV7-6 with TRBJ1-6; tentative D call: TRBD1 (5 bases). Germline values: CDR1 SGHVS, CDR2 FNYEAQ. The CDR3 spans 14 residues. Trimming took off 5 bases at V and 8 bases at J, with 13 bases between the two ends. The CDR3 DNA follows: TGTGCCAGCAGCGCCCTGGGGGGGGATTCACCCCTCCACTTT. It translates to CASSALGGDSPLHF. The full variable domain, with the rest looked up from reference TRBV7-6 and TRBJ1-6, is GAGVSQSPRYKVTKRGQDVALRCDPISGHVSLYWYRQALGQGPEFLTYFNYEAQQDKSGLPNDRFSAERPEGSISTLTIQRTEQRDSAMYRCASSALGGDSPLHFGNGTRLTVT.

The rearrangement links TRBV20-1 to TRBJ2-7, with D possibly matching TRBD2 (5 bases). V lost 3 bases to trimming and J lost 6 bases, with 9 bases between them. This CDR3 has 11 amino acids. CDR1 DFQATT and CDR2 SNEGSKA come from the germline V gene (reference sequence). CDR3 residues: CSASTGGEQYF. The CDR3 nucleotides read TGCAGTGCTAGTACCGGAGGCGAGCAGTACTTC.

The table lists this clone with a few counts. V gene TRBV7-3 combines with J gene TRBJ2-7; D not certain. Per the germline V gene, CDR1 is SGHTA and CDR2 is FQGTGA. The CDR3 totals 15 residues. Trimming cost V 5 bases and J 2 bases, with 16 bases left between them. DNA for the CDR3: TGTGCCAGCAGCCCACGCCCCACATGTCCCTACGAGCAGTACTTC. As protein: CASSPRPTCPYEQYF.